The 22 T cell receptor beta chains listed next were all sequenced from one sample in a study of blood T cell repertoires in COVID-19. The assay was immunoSEQ multiplex PCR, and TCRdb's table has in-frame clones only and misses some. The sample holds roughly 390,000 clones, approximately 89% seen once. The source material was peripheral blood. All receptors derive from a woman aged 30 to 39 with COVID-19, enrolled during active disease.

The chain combines TRBV25-1 with TRBJ1-1; D is ambiguous. Germline CDR1 and CDR2: MGHDK and SYGVNS. CDR3 length: 12 amino acids. The V end was cut by 6 bases, the J end by 7 bases, with 12 bases between. The CDR3, as DNA: TGTGCCAGCAGGAATAAACAGCTTGAAGCTTTCTTT. Its protein product is CASRNKQLEAFF.

V is TRBV2 and J is TRBJ2-4; no definite D call. CDR3 length: 15 residues. Trimming shortened V by 3 bases and J by 0 bases, and 9 bases separated the two germline ends. The germline V gene encodes CDR1 SNHLY and CDR2 FYNNEI. This CDR3 is CASSDGGLAKNIQYF. CDR3 nucleotides: TGTGCCAGCAGTGACGGCGGTCTAGCCAAAAACATTCAGTACTTC.

This clone came up once. The rearrangement joins TRBV2 to TRBJ2-3; tentative D call: TRBD2 (5 bases). V was trimmed by 2 bases and J by 7 bases, leaving 16 bases between them. Germline CDR1 SNHLY, CDR2 FYNNEI. This CDR3 comprises 15 residues. CDR3 loop: CASSEQVGVKYTQYF. The DNA for the CDR3 is TGTGCCAGCAGTGAACAGGTGGGAGTGAAGTATACGCAGTATTTT. The whole variable domain, remainder taken from reference TRBV2 and TRBJ2-3, is EPEVTQTPSHQVTQMGQEVILRCVPISNHLYFYWYRQILGQKVEFLVSFYNNEISEKSEIFDDQFSVERPDGSNFTLKIRSTKLEDSAMYFCASSEQVGVKYTQYFGPGTRLTVL.

V is TRBV30 and J is TRBJ1-1; TRBD1 aligns across 7 bases. After removal of 2 bases from V and 4 bases from J, the junction contained 4 bases not matched to a gene. The CDR3 runs 13 residues. CDR1 GTSNPN and CDR2 SVGIG come from the germline V gene (reference sequence). CDR3 coding DNA: TGTGCCTGGAGTCCTCGACAGGGCACTGAAGCTTTCTTT. This encodes CAWSPRQGTEAFF. Drawing the rest from reference TRBV30 and TRBJ1-1, the complete variable domain is SQTIHQWPATLVQPVGSPLSLECTVEGTSNPNLYWYRQAAGRGLQLLFYSVGIGQISSEVPQNLSASRPQDRQFILSSKKLLLSDSGFYLCAWSPRQGTEAFFGQGTRLTVV.

With respect to this clone: This sample includes further DNA sequences coding for the same CDR3. The chain employs TRBV10-1 and TRBJ1-1; TRBD1 agrees at 8 bases. Germline CDR1 is WNHNN and CDR2 is SYGVQD (reference sequence). V lost 4 bases and J lost 8; bases outside the gene matches: 6. The CDR3 length is 13 residues. CDR3 DNA sequence: TGCGCCAGCAGTGCGAACAGGGGGACCGAAGCTTTCTTT. Translated, it gives CASSANRGTEAFF.

This clone was counted once. The rearrangement uses TRBV7-9 and TRBJ2-7; D ambiguous. Trimming shortened V by 5 bases and J by 3 bases, and 8 bases separated the two germline ends. The V gene's germline CDR1 is SEHNR and CDR2 FQNEAQ (reference sequence). CDR3 length equals 12 residues. The CDR3 here is CASSVENYEQYF. The CDR3 DNA follows: TGTGCCAGCAGCGTCGAGAACTACGAGCAGTACTTC.

This clone was counted only a few times. The rearrangement links TRBV24-1 to TRBJ1-2, with unresolved D. This CDR3 spans 12 amino acids. Germline CDR1 reads KGHDR; CDR2 reads SFDVKD. V lost 4 bases and J 8 bases, leaving 10 bases between the germline ends. In DNA, the CDR3 is TGTGCCACCAGTGACCCCGGCGGAGGCTACACCTTC. This gives the protein CATSDPGGGYTF.

This chain uses TRBV2 with TRBJ1-5, with a possible D match to TRBD1 (5 bases). CDR3 length: 16 residues. With 3 bases removed from V and 6 bases from J, the gap between germline ends came to 18 bases. In germline, CDR1 is SNHLY, CDR2 FYNNEI. The CDR3 nucleotides read TGTGCCAGCAGTGATAGTGGGGGGAATCCGTTTCAGCCCCAGCATTTT. Translated: CASSDSGGNPFQPQHF.

This chain uses TRBV30 with TRBJ2-1, with 9 bases that match TRBD1. V shed 1 base and J 1 base; nucleotides not matched to a gene: 5. The CDR3 is made up of 16 amino acids. The V gene's germline CDR1 is GTSNPN and CDR2 SVGIG (reference sequence). The CDR3, as DNA: TGTGCCTGGAGTGCCACTGGACAGGGGTCCTACAATGAGCAGTTCTTC. Its translation is CAWSATGQGSYNEQFF. The full variable domain, its missing parts supplied by reference TRBV30 and TRBJ2-1, is SQTIHQWPATLVQPVGSPLSLECTVEGTSNPNLYWYRQAAGRGLQLLFYSVGIGQISSEVPQNLSASRPQDRQFILSSKKLLLSDSGFYLCAWSATGQGSYNEQFFGPGTRLTVL.

J is TRBJ1-1 and V is TRBV7-3, with D maybe TRBD1 (5 bases). V was clipped by 5 bases and J by 6 bases, with 16 bases between them. This CDR3 is 14 amino acids long. Germline CDR1 SGHTA, CDR2 FQGTGA. The CDR3 DNA sequence: TGTGCCAGCAGCCCAACCCACAGGAATTCTGAAGCTTTCTTT. Protein sequence: CASSPTHRNSEAFF.

This chain joins TRBV5-1 and TRBJ2-3; 10 bases map to TRBD1. CDR3 length: 14 amino acids. V lost 6 bases and J lost 6; bases outside the gene matches: 7. Germline V gives CDR1 SGHRS, CDR2 YFSETQ. CDR3 nucleotide sequence: TGCGCCAGCACTCGGGACAGGGGTCAGGATACGCAGTATTTT. As protein: CASTRDRGQDTQYF.

This chain links TRBV3-1 (or the pseudogene TRBV3-2) with TRBJ1-6; 8 nucleotides line up with TRBD1. This CDR3 spans 18 amino acids. With 1 base clipped from V and 9 bases from J, the junction kept 14 bases outside the gene matches. Germline V gives CDR1 LGHDT, CDR2 YNNKEL (reference sequence). DNA for the CDR3: TGTGCCAGCAGCCAAGGAGGACTTAGGACAGGGTCAGGTTCACCCCTCCACTTT. Amino acids: CASSQGGLRTGSGSPLHF.

The genes are TRBV27 and TRBJ2-3, with unresolved D. Germline V gene sequence: CDR1 MNHEY, CDR2 SMNVEV (reference sequence). CDR3 size: 13 residues. V lost 3 bases to trimming and J lost 4 bases, with 8 bases between them. The DNA for the CDR3 is TGTGCCAGCAGTTTTTATCTCTCAGATACGCAGTATTTT. Its protein product is CASSFYLSDTQYF.

The chain joins TRBV30 to TRBJ2-3; tentatively, D is TRBD1 (6 bases). CDR3 length equals 15 residues. CDR1 is GTSNPN and CDR2 is SVGIG in the germline V gene (reference sequence). Trimming took off 1 base at V and 8 bases at J, with 19 bases between the two ends. The CDR3, as DNA: TGTGCCTGGAGTGAGGGGGTTGTGGGATACGGTACGCAGTATTTT. This gives the protein CAWSEGVVGYGTQYF. The entire variable domain, with the rest obtained from reference TRBV30 and TRBJ2-3, is as follows: SQTIHQWPATLVQPVGSPLSLECTVEGTSNPNLYWYRQAAGRGLQLLFYSVGIGQISSEVPQNLSASRPQDRQFILSSKKLLLSDSGFYLCAWSEGVVGYGTQYFGPGTRLTVL.

The rearrangement links TRBV2 to TRBJ2-1, with 13 bases fitting TRBD2. Germline lookup yields CDR1 SNHLY and CDR2 FYNNEI. Unmatched junction bases numbered 5, after V lost 1 base and J lost 2 bases. This CDR3 spans 18 amino acids. The CDR3 sequence: CASSEGTSGRGTYNEQFF. In nucleotides, the CDR3 is TGTGCCAGCAGTGAAGGGACTAGCGGGAGAGGAACCTACAATGAGCAGTTCTTC.

The genes are TRBV2 and TRBJ2-2, with D perhaps matching TRBD1 (6 bases). The germline CDR1 and CDR2 sequences are SNHLY and FYNNEI. Between the trimmed V and J ends, which lost 7 bases and 2 bases, there was a span of 11 bases. The CDR3 covers 14 residues. DNA of the CDR3: TGTGCCAGCAAAGGACAGTCCAACACCGGGGAGCTGTTTTTT. Its translation is CASKGQSNTGELFF.

This chain connects TRBV6-5 to TRBJ2-1; 13 bases agree with TRBD2. This CDR3 spans 15 amino acids. Unmatched junction bases numbered 7, after V lost 7 bases and J lost 7 bases. Germline V gene sequence: CDR1 MNHEY, CDR2 SVGAGI. The CDR3 sequence is CASIPRTSGSNEQFF. CDR3 bases: TGTGCCAGCATACCTCGGACTAGCGGGAGTAATGAGCAGTTCTTC.

This clone has only one observation. The chain joins TRBV5-5 to TRBJ2-3; TRBD2 matches at 10 bases. Germline V gene lookup returns CDR1 SGHKS and CDR2 YYEKEE (reference sequence). After removal of 5 bases from V and 1 base from J, the junction contained 10 bases not matched to a gene. The CDR3 sequence is 17 residues long. The chain's CDR3 is CASRRTAGGPRTDTQYF. The CDR3 coding sequence is TGTGCCAGCAGACGAACAGCGGGAGGGCCGCGCACAGATACGCAGTATTTT.

The chain uses TRBV3-1 (or the pseudogene TRBV3-2) and TRBJ2-5; possible D gene TRBD2, 5 bases. CDR3 size: 13 residues. Germline-derived CDR1 and CDR2 are LGHDT and YNNKEL (reference sequence). V lost 4 bases and J lost 9, with 15 bases in between. The DNA of the CDR3 is TGTGCCAGCAGCCGAGGGCCGGTCGCCTCCCAGTACTTC. This gives the protein CASSRGPVASQYF.

This chain joins TRBV7-2 and TRBJ2-1; no reliable D call. The length of the CDR3 is 15 residues. Trimming took off 1 base at V and 6 bases at J, with 13 bases between the two ends. The germline V gene encodes CDR1 SGHTA and CDR2 FQGNSA. CDR3 sequence reads: CASSLGHPTFNEQFF. The CDR3 region has the DNA TGTGCCAGCAGCTTAGGACACCCAACATTCAATGAGCAGTTCTTC.

The gene calls are TRBV4-3 and TRBJ2-3; D is unresolved. Trimming pared 0 bases from V and 8 bases from J, leaving 9 bases between. The CDR3 totals 13 residues. Germline CDR1 is LGHNA and CDR2 is YSLEER. CDR3 bases: TGCGCCAGCAGCCAAGATCGGCAGGCTACGCAGTATTTT. Its translation is CASSQDRQATQYF.

V is TRBV30 and J is TRBJ2-7; 11 bases agree with TRBD2. Per the germline V gene, CDR1 is GTSNPN and CDR2 is SVGIG (reference sequence). After removal of 2 bases from V and 5 bases from J, the junction contained 8 bases not matched to a gene. The CDR3 loop spans 15 amino acids. The CDR3 sequence is CAWSSLAGESHEQYF. For the CDR3, the DNA is TGTGCCTGGAGTTCACTAGCGGGAGAATCCCACGAGCAGTACTTC.